This section outlines one T cell receptor (beta chain) sequence together with its context. Antigen unknown. Germline V gives CDR1 DFQATT, CDR2 SNEGSKA (reference sequence). Trimming pared 1 base from V and 2 bases from J, leaving 19 bases between. The CDR3 is 17 residues long. These data belong to a study of regulatory T cells in long-lasting Graves disease. Study results and limitations: Newly diagnosed patients shared 966 public clonotypes; persistent patients shared a few thousand.

The time point: newly diagnosed GD, antithyroid drugs for less than 3 months. The TCR library was prepared using RNA isolated from PBMCs. EDTA tubes held 9 to 10 milliliters of peripheral blood from each patient. CDR3 regions were amplified by Arm-PCR using iRepertoire HTBI primers to build TCR beta libraries. TCRdb fed the multiplex PCR reads into MiXCR, producing one record per CDR3 protein. The sample comprises fewer than 550,000 distinct CDR3 sequences, about 16% of which are singletons, and about 23% rests with the top ten. These data were also reused for a study on T cells in Graves' hyperthyroidism and ophthalmopathy. From that paper: Patients counted as stable if ophthalmopathy did not develop within 18 months. The HTBI primer set served for first-round RT-PCR of the TCR CDR3.

The clonotype originates from a woman aged 18-29 years with Graves disease. Source: peripheral blood mononuclear cells (PBMCs), taken at new diagnosis, from a patient treated with antithyroid drugs. V is TRBV20-1 and J is TRBJ2-3; D not certain. CDR3 DNA sequence: TGCAGTGCTAGAGTTTATATAGCAGGCCAGCCCACAGATACGCAGTATTTT. Amino acids: CSARVYIAGQPTDTQYF.